This T cell receptor beta chain was observed in a study of blood T cell repertoires in COVID-19. Background on the study: Acute-phase and convalescent COVID-19 samples originated in the United States, Italy and Spain. Nucleic acid was either cDNA or gDNA, and it came from T cells, B-cell-depleted T cells, or PBMCs.

CDR3 size: 11 residues. The V gene lost 2 bases and the J gene lost 3 bases, with 5 bases spanning the gap. CDR1 DFQATT and CDR2 SNEGSKA come from the germline V gene (reference sequence). Seattle enrolled patients during active infection and tracked them longitudinally. Authors' processing steps: For nucleated cells, counts were estimated from reference gene primer amplification. Profiling relied on immunoSEQ multiplex PCR, and the TCRdb table lists in-frame clones only, not all of them. V and J calls and clone size are copied from that table; D and trimming were computed from the DNA. The repertoire holds 250,000 to 300,000 clones, with approximately 86% as singletons.

The sequence came from a woman aged 70-85 years with COVID-19, enrolled during active disease. Material: peripheral blood. This rearrangement joins TRBV20-1 to TRBJ2-7; the D is unclear. The CDR3 reads CSARHNYEQYF. CDR3 sequence (DNA): TGCAGTGCTAGACACAACTACGAGCAGTACTTC.